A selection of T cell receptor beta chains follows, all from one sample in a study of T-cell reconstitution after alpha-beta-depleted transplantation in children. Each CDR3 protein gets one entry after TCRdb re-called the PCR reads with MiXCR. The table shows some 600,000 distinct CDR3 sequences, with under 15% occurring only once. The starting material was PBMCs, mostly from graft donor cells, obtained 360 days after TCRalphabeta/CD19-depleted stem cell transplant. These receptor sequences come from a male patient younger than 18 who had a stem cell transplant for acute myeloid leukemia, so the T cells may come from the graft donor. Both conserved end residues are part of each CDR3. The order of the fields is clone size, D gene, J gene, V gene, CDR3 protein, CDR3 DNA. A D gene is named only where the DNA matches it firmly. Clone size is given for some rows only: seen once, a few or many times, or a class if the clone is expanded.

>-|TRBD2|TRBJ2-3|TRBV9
CASSVELAGQQYF
TGTGCCAGCAGCGTAGAACTAGCGGGCCAGCAGTATTTT
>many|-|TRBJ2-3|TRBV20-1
CSASSPGAVTDTQYF
TGCAGTGCTTCATCGCCAGGAGCGGTCACAGATACGCAGTATTTT
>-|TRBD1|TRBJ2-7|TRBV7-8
CASSLVGTGISYEQYF
TGTGCCAGCAGCTTAGTTGGGACAGGAATCTCCTACGAGCAGTACTTC
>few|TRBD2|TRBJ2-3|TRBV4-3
CASSQGRLAGGPDTQYF
TGCGCCAGCAGCCAAGGTCGACTAGCGGGAGGGCCAGATACGCAGTATTTT
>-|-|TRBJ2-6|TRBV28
CAIQTARWFSGANVLTF
TGTGCCATCCAAACGGCCCGGTGGTTCTCTGGGGCCAACGTCCTGACTTTC
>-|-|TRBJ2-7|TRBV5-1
CASSSGQFSYEQYF
TGCGCCAGCAGCTCTGGACAGTTCTCCTACGAGCAGTACTTC
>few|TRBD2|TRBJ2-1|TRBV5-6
CASSPEGLDYNEQFF
TGTGCCAGCAGCCCGGAAGGACTAGACTACAATGAGCAGTTCTTC
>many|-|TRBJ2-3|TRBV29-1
CSVGTLGGITDTQYF
TGCAGCGTAGGCACCCTGGGTGGGATCACAGATACGCAGTATTTT
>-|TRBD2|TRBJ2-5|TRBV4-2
CASSQGEGRLAGYQETQYF
TGTGCCAGCAGCCAAGGCGAGGGCAGACTAGCGGGGTACCAAGAGACCCAGTACTTC
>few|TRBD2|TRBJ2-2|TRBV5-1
CASSRKLAGGTGELFF
TGCGCCAGCAGCCGCAAACTAGCGGGAGGCACCGGGGAGCTGTTTTTT
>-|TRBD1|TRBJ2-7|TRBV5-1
CASSSLSSRGQGIYEQYF
TGCGCCAGCAGCTCATTGTCCTCTAGGGGACAGGGTATCTACGAGCAGTACTTC
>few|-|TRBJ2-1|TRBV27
CASSLSGEPYNEQFF
TGTGCCAGCAGTTTATCCGGGGAGCCCTACAATGAGCAGTTCTTC
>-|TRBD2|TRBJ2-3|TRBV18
CASSPLPGGDTQYF
TGTGCCAGCTCACCATTGCCGGGAGGAGATACGCAGTATTTT
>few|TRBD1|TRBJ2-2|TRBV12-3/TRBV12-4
CASSYPGGARELFF
TGTGCCAGCAGTTACCCAGGGGGCGCGAGGGAGCTGTTTTTT
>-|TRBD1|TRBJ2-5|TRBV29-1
CSVAGTGEGETQYF
TGCAGCGTCGCCGGGACAGGGGAAGGAGAGACCCAGTACTTC
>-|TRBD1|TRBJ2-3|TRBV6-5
CASSLSRGLDTQYF
TGTGCCAGCAGTTTGTCGAGGGGGCTAGATACGCAGTATTTT
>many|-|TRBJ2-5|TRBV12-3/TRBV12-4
CASSLVPTSKETQYF
TGTGCCAGCAGTTTAGTCCCCACAAGCAAAGAGACCCAGTACTTC
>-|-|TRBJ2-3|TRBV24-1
CATSGREGTDTQYF
TGTGCCACCAGTGGCAGGGAAGGCACAGATACGCAGTATTTT
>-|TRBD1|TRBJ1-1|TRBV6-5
CASSSHRGTGDTEAFF
TGTGCCAGCAGCTCCCATCGAGGGACAGGGGACACTGAAGCTTTCTTT
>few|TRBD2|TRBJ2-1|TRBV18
CASSPRSGSHAGEQFF
TGTGCCAGCTCACCACGGAGCGGGAGCCATGCAGGCGAGCAGTTCTTC
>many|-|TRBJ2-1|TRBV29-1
CSVERLLINEQFF
TGCAGCGTTGAACGACTATTGATTAATGAGCAGTTCTTC
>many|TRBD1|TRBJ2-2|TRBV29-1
CSVEGQGYTGELFF
TGCAGCGTTGAGGGACAGGGGTACACCGGGGAGCTGTTTTTT
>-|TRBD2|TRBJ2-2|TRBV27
CASSLREGLGELFF
TGTGCCAGCAGTTTGCGGGAGGGCCTCGGGGAGCTGTTTTTT
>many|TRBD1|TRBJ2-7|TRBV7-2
CASSLEQGAGEQYF
TGTGCCAGCAGCTTAGAACAGGGGGCTGGAGAGCAGTACTTC
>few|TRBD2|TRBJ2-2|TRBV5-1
CASSLEREGPTGELFF
TGCGCCAGCAGCTTGGAACGGGAGGGGCCCACCGGGGAGCTGTTTTTT
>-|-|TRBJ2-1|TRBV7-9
CASSLSGREQFF
TGTGCCAGCAGCTTATCCGGCCGAGAGCAGTTCTTC
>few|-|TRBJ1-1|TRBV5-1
CASSPGSVGPAEAFF
TGCGCCAGCAGCCCGGGGTCGGTGGGGCCGGCTGAAGCTTTCTTT
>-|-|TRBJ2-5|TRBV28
CASSLSQNQETQYF
TGTGCCAGCAGTTTGTCTCAGAATCAAGAGACCCAGTACTTC
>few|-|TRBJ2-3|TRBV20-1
CSARRSIDTQYF
TGCAGTGCTAGAAGGAGTATCGATACGCAGTATTTT
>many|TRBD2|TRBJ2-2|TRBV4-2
CASSQATAPGLVPANTGELFF
TGTGCCAGCAGCCAAGCTACAGCGCCGGGACTAGTGCCCGCGAACACCGGGGAGCTGTTTTTT
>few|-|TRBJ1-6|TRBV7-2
CASSFMAGLNSPLHF
TGTGCCAGCAGCTTTATGGCAGGGCTAAATTCACCCCTCCACTTT
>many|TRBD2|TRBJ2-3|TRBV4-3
CASSFSRLAEEGDTQYF
TGCGCCAGCAGCTTCAGCCGCCTAGCGGAGGAGGGAGATACGCAGTATTTT
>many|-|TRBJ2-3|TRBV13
CASSLAARSDTQYF
TGTGCCAGCAGCCTGGCGGCCCGATCAGATACGCAGTATTTT
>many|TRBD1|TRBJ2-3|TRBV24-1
CATNRGTDTQYF
TGTGCCACCAACAGGGGGACAGATACGCAGTATTTT
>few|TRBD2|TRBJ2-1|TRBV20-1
CSASILAVPQFF
TGCAGTGCCTCGATACTAGCGGTTCCGCAGTTCTTC
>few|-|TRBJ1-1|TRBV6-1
CASSEALHVNTEAFF
TGTGCCAGCAGTGAAGCGCTACACGTGAACACTGAAGCTTTCTTT
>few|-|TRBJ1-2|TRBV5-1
CASSLVPDSSFLYGYTF
TGCGCCAGCAGCTTGGTCCCTGACAGTTCATTCCTCTATGGCTACACCTTC
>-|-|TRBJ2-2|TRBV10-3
CAISEGIGELFF
TGTGCCATCAGTGAGGGGATCGGGGAGCTGTTTTTT
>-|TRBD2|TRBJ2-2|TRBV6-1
CASTPRTSGRTGELFF
TGTGCCAGCACCCCTAGGACTAGCGGGAGAACCGGGGAGCTGTTTTTT
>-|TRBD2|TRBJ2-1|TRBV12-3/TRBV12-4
CASSHGTSGRALGQRNEQFF
TGTGCCAGCAGTCATGGGACTAGCGGGAGGGCTCTAGGTCAGCGCAATGAGCAGTTCTTC
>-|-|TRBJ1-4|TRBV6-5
CASSFATGPTNEKLFF
TGTGCCAGCAGTTTCGCTACAGGACCAACTAATGAAAAACTGTTTTTT